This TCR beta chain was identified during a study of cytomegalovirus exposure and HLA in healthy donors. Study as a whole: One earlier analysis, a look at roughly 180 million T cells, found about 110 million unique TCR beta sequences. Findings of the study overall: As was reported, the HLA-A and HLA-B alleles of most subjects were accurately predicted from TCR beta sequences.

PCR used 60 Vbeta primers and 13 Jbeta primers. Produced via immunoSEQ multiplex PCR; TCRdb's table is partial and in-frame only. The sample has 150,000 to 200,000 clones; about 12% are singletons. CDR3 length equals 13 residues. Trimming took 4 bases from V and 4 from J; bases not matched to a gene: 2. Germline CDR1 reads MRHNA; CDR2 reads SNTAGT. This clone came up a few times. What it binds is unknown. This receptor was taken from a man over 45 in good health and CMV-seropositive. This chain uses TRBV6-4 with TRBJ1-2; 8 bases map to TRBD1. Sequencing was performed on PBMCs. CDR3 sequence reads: CASSVGTGYGYTF. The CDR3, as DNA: TGTGCCAGCAGTGTCGGGACAGGCTATGGCTACACCTTC.